The present T cell receptor beta chain was sequenced within a study of cytomegalovirus exposure and HLA in healthy donors. Points from the study as a whole: Later analysis demonstrated an association between a missense DCLRE1C variant and TCR beta V- and J-gene trimming. Later findings reportedly placed an Asian-associated ancestry cluster below the roughly 700-donor mean for N-insertions.

Regarding this clone: The antigen is undetermined.

60 Vbeta and 13 Jbeta primers were used in PCR. Clones were sequenced by immunoSEQ multiplex PCR, and TCRdb holds only the in-frame ones, with some missing. Among approximately 200,000 clones, about 81% were seen once, and the ten largest hold approximately 6.5%. The sample was PBMCs. The source of this sequence is a woman in her forties or fifties in good health and CMV-seropositive.

The chain's CDR3 is CASSGRDRAAGANVLTF. The CDR3 DNA is TGTGCCAGCAGCGGCCGGGACAGGGCGGCTGGGGCCAACGTCCTGACTTTC. The chain uses TRBV7-9 and TRBJ2-6; 9 nucleotides line up with TRBD1. The junction had 7 bases not matched to a gene; V was cut back by 5 bases and J by 2 bases. CDR3 length: 17 residues. CDR1 is SEHNR, CDR2 FQNEAQ, per germline (reference sequence). Complete variable domain (other parts from reference TRBV7-9 and TRBJ2-6): DTGVSQNPRHKITKRGQNVTFRCDPISEHNRLYWYRQTLGQGPEFLTYFQNEAQLEKSRLLSDRFSAERPKGSFSTLEIQRTEQGDSAMYLCASSGRDRAAGANVLTFGAGSRLTVL.